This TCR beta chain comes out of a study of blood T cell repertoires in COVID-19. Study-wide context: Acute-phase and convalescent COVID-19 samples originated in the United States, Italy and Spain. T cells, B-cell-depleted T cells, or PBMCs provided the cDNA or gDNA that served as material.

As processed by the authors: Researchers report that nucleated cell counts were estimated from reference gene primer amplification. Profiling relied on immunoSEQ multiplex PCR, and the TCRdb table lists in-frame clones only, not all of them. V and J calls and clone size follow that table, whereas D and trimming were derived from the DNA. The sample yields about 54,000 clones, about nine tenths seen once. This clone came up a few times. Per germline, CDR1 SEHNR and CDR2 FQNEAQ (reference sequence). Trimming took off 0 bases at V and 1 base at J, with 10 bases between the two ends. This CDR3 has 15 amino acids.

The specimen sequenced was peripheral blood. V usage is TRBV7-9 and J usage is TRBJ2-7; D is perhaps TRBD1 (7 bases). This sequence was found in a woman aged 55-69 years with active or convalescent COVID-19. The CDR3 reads CASSLAGGQSYEQYF. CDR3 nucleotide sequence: TGTGCCAGCAGCTTAGCGGGGGGACAGTCCTACGAGCAGTACTTC.